Listed below are T cell receptor beta chains from one sample, sequenced in a study of siplizumab effects on memory and regulatory T cells. The data were produced by immunoSEQ multiplex PCR, yet TCRdb's version contains in-frame clones alone and is incomplete. The sample lists about 120,000 clones, 80% to 95% seen once, with roughly 0.15% in the top ten. Sequenced: non-Treg CD4+ T cells sorted from blood. The receptors here all came from a human donor in good health. CDR3s include the opening cysteine and the closing phenylalanine or tryptophan. D genes are given only for firm matches.

j_call,v_call,cdr3_length,d_call,cdr3_aa,cdr3_nt
TRBJ1-1,TRBV12-5,14,TRBD1,CASGLGTGNTEAFF,TGTGCTAGTGGTTTGGGGACAGGGAACACTGAAGCTTTCTTT
TRBJ2-7,TRBV5-1,15,.,CASSLEGTDSYEQYF,TGCGCCAGCAGCTTGGAGGGGACCGATTCCTACGAGCAGTACTTC
TRBJ1-6,TRBV11-2,14,TRBD1,CASSQGGVGSPLHF,TGTGCCAGCAGTCAGGGGGGGGTGGGGTCACCCCTCCACTTT
TRBJ2-1,TRBV27,13,.,CASSLGPHNEQFF,TGTGCCAGCAGTTTAGGACCACACAATGAGCAGTTCTTC
TRBJ2-5,TRBV5-1,16,TRBD2,CASSFYPAGGGETQYF,TGCGCCAGCAGCTTTTATCCAGCGGGGGGGGGCGAGACCCAGTACTTC
TRBJ2-7,TRBV4-1,11,.,CASSQDREQYF,TGCGCCAGCAGCCAAGATAGGGAGCAGTACTTC
TRBJ2-7,TRBV11-2,16,TRBD1,CASSSRDRGLFYEQYF,TGTGCCAGCAGCTCCCGGGACAGGGGGCTCTTCTACGAGCAGTACTTC
TRBJ1-1,TRBV6-1,14,TRBD1,CASSARQGSTEAFF,TGTGCCAGCAGTGCAAGACAGGGGTCCACTGAAGCTTTCTTT
TRBJ2-1,TRBV2,17,TRBD1,CASSLDRATFSYNEQFF,TGTGCCAGCAGTCTGGACAGGGCAACCTTCTCCTACAATGAGCAGTTCTTC
TRBJ1-4,TRBV5-8,15,.,CASSFLGTSGEKLFF,TGTGCCAGCAGCTTTCTCGGGACGAGTGGCGAAAAACTGTTTTTT